This record covers a single TCR beta chain. Its antigen remains unknown. Individual cDNA molecules received unique molecular identifiers. MiXCR, run by TCRdb on the 5' RACE reads, gives a single entry per CDR3 protein. The sample gives roughly 75,000 distinct CDR3 sequences, less than 20% of which show up once; 2.9% is in the top ten. The sample is drawn from a study of early T cells in non-severe SARS-CoV-2 infection. Study as a whole: Sequenced material consisted of bulk RNA (from unsorted whole blood), and chains were unpaired.

Broader study findings: Using VDJdb, the matching emphasized anti-spike CD8 responses while missing private and CD4 specificities.

Germline lookup yields CDR1 MNHEY and CDR2 SVGAGI. V was cut by 2 bases and J by 6 bases, with 10 bases left in between. There are 13 residues in the CDR3. The TCR originated in an adult who was a healthcare worker with PCR-confirmed SARS-CoV-2 infection or an uninfected control (not recorded which). The sample taken for sequencing was whole blood. The chain joins TRBV6-5 to TRBJ1-1; no firm D call. The CDR3 region is CASSYMKAAEAFF. DNA for the CDR3: TGTGCCAGCAGTTACATGAAGGCGGCTGAAGCTTTCTTT.